These 16 T cell receptor beta chains share one sample of origin, sequenced in a study of blood T cell repertoires in COVID-19. Profiling relied on immunoSEQ multiplex PCR, and the TCRdb table lists in-frame clones only, not all of them. The sample shows approximately 200,000 clones, approximately 84% of them seen only once. Specimen: PBMCs or T cells enriched from blood (not recorded which). All receptors derive from a woman aged 25 to 39 who had recovered from COVID-19.

The chain employs TRBV19 and TRBJ1-3, with TRBD1 matching over 7 bases. This CDR3 has 16 residues. Germline CDR1 is LNHDA and CDR2 is SQIVND (reference sequence). The trim removed 3 bases at V and 4 bases at J, leaving 9 bases unmatched. As DNA, the CDR3 is TGTGCCAGTAGTATCAGGGGGGCGCCTTCCGGAAACACCATATATTTT. Amino acid sequence: CASSIRGAPSGNTIYF.

This clone appeared once. The chain carries TRBV2 and TRBJ1-2; D gene unclear. The CDR3 is 12 amino acids. The V gene's germline CDR1 is SNHLY and CDR2 FYNNEI. With 7 bases removed from V and 8 bases from J, the gap between germline ends came to 14 bases. CDR3 nucleotides: TGTGCCAGCACGTTCAGGTCGGGAGGCTACACCTTC. Its protein product is CASTFRSGGYTF.

This sequence joins TRBV28 and TRBJ2-7; D is uncertain. There are 14 residues in the CDR3. CDR1 MDHEN and CDR2 SYDVKM come from the germline V gene. V lost 3 bases to trimming and J lost 6 bases, with 15 bases between them. The DNA for the CDR3 is TGTGCCAGCAGTTTCCCCCGACCTTCGGGCGAGCAGTACTTC. Protein sequence: CASSFPRPSGEQYF.

The rearrangement links TRBV28 to TRBJ1-1; unclear D gene. There are 13 residues in the CDR3. The germline CDR1 and CDR2 sequences are MDHEN and SYDVKM. Deletions cut 3 bases from V and 0 bases from J, with 5 bases between. The CDR3 DNA follows: TGTGCCAGCAGTTTTGACATGAACACTGAAGCTTTCTTT. Residues: CASSFDMNTEAFF. Variable domain in full (rest from reference TRBV28 and TRBJ1-1): DVKVTQSSRYLVKRTGEKVFLECVQDMDHENMFWYRQDPGLGLRLIYFSYDVKMKEKGDIPEGYSVSREKKERFSLILESASTNQTSMYLCASSFDMNTEAFFGQGTRLTVV.

This chain connects TRBV20-1 to TRBJ2-7, with D possibly matching TRBD1 (5 bases). The CDR3 runs 14 residues. Germline V lookup: CDR1 DFQATT, CDR2 SNEGSKA (reference sequence). The V gene lost 3 bases and the J gene lost 4 bases, with 16 bases spanning the gap. CDR3 DNA sequence: TGCAGTGCTAGTTTAGGCCAGGGTGTATACGAGCAGTACTTC. This encodes CSASLGQGVYEQYF.

This chain connects TRBV5-1 to TRBJ2-5; D not certain. The CDR3 loop spans 13 amino acids. V lost 0 bases and J 5 bases, leaving 8 bases between the germline ends. Germline lookup yields CDR1 SGHRS and CDR2 YFSETQ. Written as DNA, the CDR3 is TGCGCCAGCAGCTTGGCCAGGATGGAGACCCAGTACTTC. Its protein product is CASSLARMETQYF.

The J gene is TRBJ1-6, the V gene TRBV14; possible D gene TRBD1, 5 bases. The V gene's germline CDR1 is SGHDN and CDR2 FVKESK. CDR3 length: 15 amino acids. V was clipped by 5 bases and J by 7 bases, with 15 bases between them. The DNA of the CDR3 is TGTGCCAGCAGCTACCAAAGGGGCCAGAATTCACCCCTCCACTTT. As protein: CASSYQRGQNSPLHF.

V gene TRBV2 combines with J gene TRBJ1-6, with TRBD1 identical over 7 bases. Germline CDR1 and CDR2: SNHLY and FYNNEI. This CDR3 comprises 15 residues. V trimming: 4 bases; J trimming: 9 bases; junction bases outside the gene matches: 9. The CDR3: CASSGNRGAGSPLHF. CDR3 sequence (DNA): TGTGCCAGCAGTGGAAACAGGGGAGCAGGTTCACCCCTCCACTTT.

The J gene is TRBJ2-6, the V gene TRBV6-5; D ambiguous. Trimming removed 8 bases at V and 2 bases at J, with 7 bases between. The CDR3 has 13 amino acids. Germline CDR1 reads MNHEY; CDR2 reads SVGAGI. The CDR3 DNA reads as TGTGCCAGCGCGCGAACTGGGGCCAACGTCCTGACTTTC. Protein: CASARTGANVLTF.

In this sample, this clone turned up a few times. The chain recombines TRBV19 with TRBJ1-5; D remains unclear. This CDR3 region has 14 residues. Germline CDR1 and CDR2: LNHDA and SQIVND (reference sequence). The V end lost 3 bases, the J end lost 9 bases, and 15 bases lay between the germline ends. The CDR3 region has the DNA TGTGCCAGTAGTATCCCAGGACTATCACGGCCCCAGCATTTT. Amino acid sequence: CASSIPGLSRPQHF.

The count of this clone is one. V is TRBV11-2 and J is TRBJ2-3; 8 bases fit TRBD2. Per the germline V gene, CDR1 is SGHAT and CDR2 is FQNNGV. The CDR3 is made up of 14 amino acids. V dropped 1 base and J dropped 6; count of bases not matched to a gene: 3. CDR3 DNA: TGTGCCAGCAGCTTAGGGGGGACTAGGGATACGCAGTATTTT. Protein product: CASSLGGTRDTQYF.

The V gene is TRBV10-3, the J gene TRBJ2-7; 10 positions match TRBD1. Germline V gene lookup returns CDR1 ENHRY and CDR2 SYGVKD. CDR3 length: 15 amino acids. V lost 7 bases to trimming and J lost 9 bases; unmatched junction nucleotides: 15. CDR3 sequence reads: CAITEGQGTGTGQYF. In DNA, the CDR3 is TGTGCCATCACCGAGGGACAGGGGACAGGAACGGGGCAGTACTTC.

This chain links TRBV5-6 with TRBJ1-1; the D gene is possibly TRBD1 (5 bases). This CDR3 has 15 residues. Germline V gene data show CDR1 as SGHDT and CDR2 as YYEEEE. Trimming pared 2 bases from V and 0 bases from J, leaving 11 bases between. Here the CDR3 DNA reads TGTGCCAGCAGCTTAGCAGGGTGGTTGAACACTGAAGCTTTCTTT. Its translation: CASSLAGWLNTEAFF.

The V gene is TRBV10-1, the J gene TRBJ1-2; D call uncertain. Germline CDR1 and CDR2: WNHNN and SYGVQD (reference sequence). This CDR3 comprises 14 residues. Trimming removed 3 bases from V and 4 bases from J, with 12 bases in between. DNA of the CDR3: TGCGCCAGCAGTGACCCAGGCCGGGGCTATGGCTACACCTTC. Amino acids: CASSDPGRGYGYTF.

The rearrangement links TRBV5-3 to TRBJ1-1; 9 bases match TRBD1. TRBV5-3 is filed as an ORF, its function uncertain. Unmatched junction bases numbered 3, after V lost 5 bases and J lost 10 bases. The CDR3 runs to 11 residues. This CDR3 is CARRQGAGAFF. For the CDR3, the DNA is TGTGCCAGAAGACAGGGGGCCGGAGCTTTCTTT.

This clone was found once. Compared with germline, one end of the junction differs, possibly owing to a read error. This chain connects TRBV7-2 to TRBJ1-3, with D maybe TRBD1 (5 bases). This CDR3 has 15 amino acids. Germline CDR1 SGHTA, CDR2 FQGNSA. CDR3 loop: CASSLAGGSGNTIYF. The CDR3 DNA sequence: TGTGCCAGCAGCCTAGCTGGGGGGTCGGGAAACACCATATATTTT.